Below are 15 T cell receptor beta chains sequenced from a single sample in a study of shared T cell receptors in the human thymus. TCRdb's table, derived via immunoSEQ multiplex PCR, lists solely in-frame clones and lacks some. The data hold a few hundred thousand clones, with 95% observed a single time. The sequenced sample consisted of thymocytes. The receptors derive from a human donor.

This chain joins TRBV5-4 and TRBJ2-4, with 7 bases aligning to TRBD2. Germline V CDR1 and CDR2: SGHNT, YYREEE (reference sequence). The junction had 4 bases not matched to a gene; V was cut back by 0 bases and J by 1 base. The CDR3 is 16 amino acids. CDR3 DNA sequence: TGTGCCAGCAGCTTGGTCCGGGGAGGGGCCAAAAACATTCAGTACTTC. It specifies CASSLVRGGAKNIQYF.

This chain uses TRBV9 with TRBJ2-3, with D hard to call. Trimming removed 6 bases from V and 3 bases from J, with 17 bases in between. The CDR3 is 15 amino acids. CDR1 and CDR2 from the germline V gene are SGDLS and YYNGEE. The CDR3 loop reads CASKRSETSTDTQYF. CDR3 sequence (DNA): TGTGCCAGCAAGAGATCAGAGACCTCTACAGATACGCAGTATTTT.

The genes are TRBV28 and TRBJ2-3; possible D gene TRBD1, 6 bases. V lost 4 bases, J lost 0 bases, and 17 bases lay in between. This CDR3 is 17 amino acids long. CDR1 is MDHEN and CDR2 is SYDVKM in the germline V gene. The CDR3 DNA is TGTGCCAGCAGTTGGGTGGACAGTACCTTAAGCACAGATACGCAGTATTTT. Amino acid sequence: CASSWVDSTLSTDTQYF.

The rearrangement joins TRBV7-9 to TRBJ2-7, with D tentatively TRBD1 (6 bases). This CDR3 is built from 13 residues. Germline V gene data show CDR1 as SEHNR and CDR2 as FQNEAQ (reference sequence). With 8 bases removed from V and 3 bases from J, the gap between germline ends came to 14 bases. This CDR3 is CASSGQFGYEQYF. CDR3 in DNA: TGTGCCAGCTCCGGACAGTTCGGCTACGAGCAGTACTTC.

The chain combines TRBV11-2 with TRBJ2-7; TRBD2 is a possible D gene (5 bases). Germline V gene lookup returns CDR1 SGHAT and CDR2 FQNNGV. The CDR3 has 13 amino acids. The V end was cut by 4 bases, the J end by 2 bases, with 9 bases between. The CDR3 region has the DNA TGTGCCAGCAGCTGGGCGGAGGCCTACGAGCAGTACTTC. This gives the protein CASSWAEAYEQYF.

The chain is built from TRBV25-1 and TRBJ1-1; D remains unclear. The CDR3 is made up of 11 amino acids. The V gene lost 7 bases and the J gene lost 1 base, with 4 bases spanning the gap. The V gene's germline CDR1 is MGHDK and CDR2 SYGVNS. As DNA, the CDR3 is TGTGCCAGCAAAGGGAACACTGAAGCTTTCTTT. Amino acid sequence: CASKGNTEAFF.

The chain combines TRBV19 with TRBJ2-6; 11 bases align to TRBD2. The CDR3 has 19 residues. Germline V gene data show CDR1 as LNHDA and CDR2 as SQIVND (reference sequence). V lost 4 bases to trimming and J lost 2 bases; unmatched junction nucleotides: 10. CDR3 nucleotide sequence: TGTGCCAGTAGTAACATCTACATAGCGGGAGGGCCTGGGGCCAACGTCCTGACTTTC. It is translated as CASSNIYIAGGPGANVLTF.

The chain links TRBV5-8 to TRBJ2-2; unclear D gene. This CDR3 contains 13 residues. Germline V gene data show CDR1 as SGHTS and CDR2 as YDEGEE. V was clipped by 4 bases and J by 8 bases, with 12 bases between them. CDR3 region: CASSRPFRGELFF. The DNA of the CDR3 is TGTGCCAGCAGCAGACCCTTCAGGGGGGAGCTGTTTTTT. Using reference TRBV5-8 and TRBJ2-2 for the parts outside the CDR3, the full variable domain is EAGVTQSPTHLIKTRGQQATLRCSPISGHTSVYWYQQALGLGLQFLLWYDEGEERNRGNFPPRFSGRQFPNYSSELNVNALELEDSALYLCASSRPFRGELFFGEGSRLTVL.

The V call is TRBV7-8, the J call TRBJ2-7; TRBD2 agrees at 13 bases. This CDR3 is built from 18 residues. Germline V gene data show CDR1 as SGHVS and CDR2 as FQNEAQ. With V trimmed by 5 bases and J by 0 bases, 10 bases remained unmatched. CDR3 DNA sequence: TGTGCCAGCAGCCCCTTCCGACTAGCGGGAGGTCTCTCCTACGAGCAGTACTTC. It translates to CASSPFRLAGGLSYEQYF.

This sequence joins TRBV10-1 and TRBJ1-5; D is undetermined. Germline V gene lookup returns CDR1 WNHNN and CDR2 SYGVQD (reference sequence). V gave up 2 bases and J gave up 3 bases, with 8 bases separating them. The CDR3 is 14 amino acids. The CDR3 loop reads CASSEGEVNQPQHF. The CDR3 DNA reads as TGCGCCAGCAGTGAGGGGGAGGTCAATCAGCCCCAGCATTTT.

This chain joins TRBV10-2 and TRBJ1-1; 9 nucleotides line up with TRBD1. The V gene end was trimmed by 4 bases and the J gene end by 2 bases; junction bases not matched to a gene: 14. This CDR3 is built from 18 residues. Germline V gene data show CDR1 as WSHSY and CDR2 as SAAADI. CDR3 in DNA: TGCGCCAGCAGTGCAGAGGGGAGGGACAGGGTACTAAACACTGAAGCTTTCTTT. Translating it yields CASSAEGRDRVLNTEAFF.

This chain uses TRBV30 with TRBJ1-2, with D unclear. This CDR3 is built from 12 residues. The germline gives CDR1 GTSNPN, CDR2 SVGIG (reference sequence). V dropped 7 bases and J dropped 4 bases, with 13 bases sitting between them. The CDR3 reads CASKGPAYGYTF. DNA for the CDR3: TGTGCCTCTAAAGGACCGGCCTATGGCTACACCTTC.

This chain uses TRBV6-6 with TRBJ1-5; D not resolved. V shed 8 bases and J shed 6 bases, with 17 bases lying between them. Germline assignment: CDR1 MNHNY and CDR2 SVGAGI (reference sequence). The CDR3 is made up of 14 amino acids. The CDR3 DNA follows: TGTGCCAGCTGGGTTACGGGTTCCCCTCAGCCCCAGCATTTT. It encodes CASWVTGSPQPQHF.

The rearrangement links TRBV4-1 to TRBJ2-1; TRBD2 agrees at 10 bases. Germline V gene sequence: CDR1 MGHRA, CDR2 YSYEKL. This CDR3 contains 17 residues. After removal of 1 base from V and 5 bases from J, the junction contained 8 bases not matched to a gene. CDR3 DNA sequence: TGCGCCAGCAGCCAAGGGCACCTAGCGGGAGTTCACAATGAGCAGTTCTTC. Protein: CASSQGHLAGVHNEQFF.

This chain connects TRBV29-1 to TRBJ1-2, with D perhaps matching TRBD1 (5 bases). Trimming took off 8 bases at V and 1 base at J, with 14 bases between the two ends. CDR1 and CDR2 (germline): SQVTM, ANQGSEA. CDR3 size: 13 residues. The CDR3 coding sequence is TGCAGCTTCTGGGGGGAATTTAACTATGGCTACACCTTC. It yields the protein CSFWGEFNYGYTF.